These 32 T cell receptor beta chains originate from one sample sequenced in a study of cytomegalovirus exposure and HLA in healthy donors. Here immunoSEQ multiplex PCR was the method, and the copy in TCRdb shows in-frame clones only, minus some. This table holds 150,000 or so clones, approximately 90% found once. Sequencing used PBMCs. Receptor source: a woman in her 30s in good health and CMV-seropositive.

The chain recombines TRBV4-1 with TRBJ2-5, with 9 bases identical to TRBD2. The CDR3 is 16 residues long. Per the germline V gene, CDR1 is MGHRA and CDR2 is YSYEKL. After removal of 0 bases from V and 5 bases from J, the junction contained 7 bases not matched to a gene. The CDR3: CASSQDSGRGWETQYF. CDR3 coding DNA: TGCGCCAGCAGCCAAGATAGCGGGAGAGGTTGGGAGACCCAGTACTTC.

V and J are TRBV6-4 and TRBJ1-2; D perhaps matches TRBD1 (5 bases). V was trimmed by 3 bases and J by 3 bases, leaving 17 bases between them. From germline, CDR1 is MRHNA and CDR2 SNTAGT. The CDR3 has 16 residues. The CDR3 nucleotides read TGTGCCAGCAGTGAAACCGGGGCCCCGGGAGACTATGGCTACACCTTC. Amino acids: CASSETGAPGDYGYTF.

This chain uses TRBV27 with TRBJ1-1, with D possibly matching TRBD1 (5 bases). The CDR3 has 14 residues. Germline assignment: CDR1 MNHEY and CDR2 SMNVEV (reference sequence). V lost 6 bases to trimming and J lost 4 bases, with 15 bases between them. CDR3 amino acids: CASRPTPGITEAFF. In nucleotides, the CDR3 is TGTGCCAGCAGACCTACTCCAGGGATCACTGAAGCTTTCTTT.

The chain is built from TRBV18 and TRBJ1-6; D uncertain. The germline V gene encodes CDR1 KGHSH and CDR2 LQKENI. V was cut by 7 bases and J by 0 bases, with 10 bases left in between. This CDR3 has 15 residues. This CDR3 is CASFESYSYNSPLHF. CDR3 sequence (DNA): TGTGCCAGCTTCGAGTCATACTCCTATAATTCACCCCTCCACTTT.

The chain recombines TRBV7-9 with TRBJ1-2, with a possible D match to TRBD1 (5 bases). Germline assignment: CDR1 SEHNR and CDR2 FQNEAQ (reference sequence). The V end was cut by 5 bases, the J end by 3 bases, with 7 bases between. The CDR3 is made up of 12 amino acids. This CDR3 is CASSPTDYGYTF. The DNA of the CDR3 is TGTGCCAGCAGCCCGACAGACTATGGCTACACCTTC.

The genes are TRBV2 and TRBJ1-2; D is ambiguous. Trimming left V 3 bases short and J 7 bases short, with 9 bases between. The CDR3 has 12 residues. Germline CDR1 is SNHLY and CDR2 is FYNNEI. This CDR3 is CASSEGIAGYTF. CDR3 nucleotide sequence: TGTGCCAGCAGTGAGGGCATTGCTGGCTACACCTTC.

This chain connects TRBV6-4 to TRBJ2-2, with D unresolved. Per germline, CDR1 MRHNA and CDR2 SNTAGT. The CDR3 has 15 amino acids. V was cut by 4 bases and J by 8 bases, with 17 bases left in between. The CDR3 loop is CASSATAEIAGELFF. Here the CDR3 DNA reads TGTGCCAGCAGTGCGACCGCTGAGATAGCTGGGGAGCTGTTTTTT.

The CDR3 reads CASGAQAYEQYF. The CDR3 DNA sequence: TGTGCCAGCGGCGCCCAGGCCTACGAGCAGTACTTC. The rearrangement uses TRBV7-2 and TRBJ2-7; D not resolved. Deletions cut 8 bases from V and 2 bases from J, with 10 bases between. CDR3 length equals 12 residues. Germline V gene sequence: CDR1 SGHTA, CDR2 FQGNSA. The whole variable domain, filled in from reference TRBV7-2 and TRBJ2-7, reads GAGVSQSPSNKVTEKGKDVELRCDPISGHTALYWYRQSLGQGLEFLIYFQGNSAPDKSGLPSDRFSAERTGGSVSTLTIQRTQQEDSAVYLCASGAQAYEQYFGPGTRLTVT.

The chain is built from TRBV7-3 and TRBJ2-2; TRBD2 matches 8 bases. Trimming took 3 bases from V and 4 from J; bases not matched to a gene: 4. The germline V gene has CDR1 SGHTA and CDR2 FQGTGA. The CDR3 sequence is 15 residues long. CDR3 region: CASSFSGRSTGELFF. CDR3 in DNA: TGTGCCAGCAGCTTCAGCGGGAGATCCACCGGGGAGCTGTTTTTT.

This clone was found once. V gene TRBV18 combines with J gene TRBJ2-2, with D perhaps matching TRBD2 (6 bases). Trimming pared 3 bases from V and 5 bases from J, leaving 22 bases between. The CDR3 consists of 18 residues. Germline values: CDR1 KGHSH, CDR2 LQKENI. CDR3 amino acids: CASSPGFRLARGTGELFF. The CDR3 region has the DNA TGTGCCAGCTCACCCGGCTTTCGTTTGGCACGGGGGACCGGGGAGCTGTTTTTT.

The genes are TRBV2 and TRBJ2-1; a weak D match, TRBD2 (6 bases). CDR1 and CDR2 from the germline V gene are SNHLY and FYNNEI. Trimming removed 8 bases at V and 6 bases at J, with 11 bases between. The CDR3 has 12 residues. The CDR3 sequence: CASRLESNEQFF. CDR3 sequence (DNA): TGTGCCAGCCGACTAGAATCCAATGAGCAGTTCTTC.

The chain employs TRBV4-1 and TRBJ2-7; 8 nucleotides line up with TRBD2. Germline V gene lookup returns CDR1 MGHRA and CDR2 YSYEKL. This CDR3 contains 15 residues. The J segment lost 3 bases and the V segment lost 4 bases, leaving 8 bases of the junction unmatched. The CDR3 spells CASSRGLARSYEQYF. Written as DNA, the CDR3 is TGCGCCAGCAGCCGCGGACTAGCTCGAAGCTACGAGCAGTACTTC.

The chain joins TRBV2 to TRBJ2-2; D gene uncertain. V was pared by 4 bases and J by 3 bases, with 6 bases between. The CDR3 has 13 residues. Germline values: CDR1 SNHLY, CDR2 FYNNEI. The CDR3 is CASSGPYTGELFF. For the CDR3, the DNA is TGTGCCAGCAGTGGGCCATACACCGGGGAGCTGTTTTTT.

The chain links TRBV5-1 to TRBJ2-3, with a weak D call TRBD1 (5 bases). V was trimmed by 1 base and J by 10 bases, leaving 16 bases between them. Germline V gene lookup returns CDR1 SGHRS and CDR2 YFSETQ. The CDR3 runs 14 residues. DNA of the CDR3: TGCGCCAGCAGCTTGTCAGAAGAGACAGCCGCGCAGTATTTT. This gives the protein CASSLSEETAAQYF.

This chain uses TRBV7-2 with TRBJ1-4; no definite D call. The CDR3 runs to 15 residues. V was cut by 2 bases and J by 5 bases, with 12 bases left in between. Per germline, CDR1 SGHTA and CDR2 FQGNSA. In DNA form, the CDR3 reads TGTGCCAGCAGCTTAAGGCCCGGAGGGAATGAAAAACTGTTTTTT. Translation gives CASSLRPGGNEKLFF.

The chain couples TRBV19 to TRBJ2-3, with TRBD2 identical over 10 bases. CDR3 size: 14 residues. CDR1 and CDR2 from the germline V gene are LNHDA and SQIVND (reference sequence). The J segment lost 8 bases and the V segment lost 6 bases, leaving 8 bases of the junction unmatched. CDR3 sequence reads: CASRGSGRSGTQYF. CDR3 nucleotides: TGTGCCAGTAGGGGTAGCGGGAGGTCGGGTACGCAGTATTTT.

CDR3 nucleotide sequence: TGCGCCAGCAGCCAGCAATCCGGGACAGTGGAGACCCAGTACTTC. It codes for CASSQQSGTVETQYF. The chain employs TRBV4-1 and TRBJ2-5, with TRBD1 identical over 7 bases. The CDR3 contains 15 residues. From germline, CDR1 is MGHRA and CDR2 YSYEKL. Trimming cost V 3 bases and J 5 bases; bases outside gene matches: 9.

This clone is a singleton in its sample. Other DNA sequences of this sample code for an identical CDR3. The chain joins TRBV28 to TRBJ1-5, with 11 nucleotides matching TRBD1. From germline, CDR1 is MDHEN and CDR2 SYDVKM. The CDR3 consists of 15 residues. Losses at the gene ends were 2 bases for V and 7 bases for J; bases not matched to a gene: 4. The CDR3 loop reads CASSLPGTGGQPQHF. For the CDR3, the DNA is TGTGCCAGCAGTTTACCCGGGACAGGGGGACAGCCCCAGCATTTT.

This clone is deemed medium-sized. V and J are TRBV28 and TRBJ2-1; TRBD1 agrees at 9 bases. The germline CDR1 and CDR2 sequences are MDHEN and SYDVKM. V shed 6 bases, J shed 9 bases, and the junction held 15 bases outside the gene matches. This CDR3 is built from 16 residues. The CDR3 nucleotides read TGTGCCAGCAGCCCCTTTATTAGGACAGGGGCTGGTGAGCAGTTCTTC. Translated: CASSPFIRTGAGEQFF. Variable domain in full (rest from reference TRBV28 and TRBJ2-1): DVKVTQSSRYLVKRTGEKVFLECVQDMDHENMFWYRQDPGLGLRLIYFSYDVKMKEKGDIPEGYSVSREKKERFSLILESASTNQTSMYLCASSPFIRTGAGEQFFGPGTRLTVL.

The chain has TRBV4-1 and TRBJ1-5; no clear D gene. Germline V gives CDR1 MGHRA, CDR2 YSYEKL. V lost 0 bases, J lost 5 bases, and 5 bases lay in between. The CDR3 spans 13 residues. CDR3 region: CASSQDGDQPQHF. The CDR3 DNA is TGCGCCAGCAGCCAAGACGGAGATCAGCCCCAGCATTTT.

The chain recombines TRBV29-1 with TRBJ2-5, with 12 bases identical to TRBD2. Germline V gene data show CDR1 as SQVTM and CDR2 as ANQGSEA. The trim removed 6 bases at V and 4 bases at J, leaving 12 bases unmatched. The CDR3 runs to 16 residues. The CDR3 DNA sequence: TGCAGCGTCCCTAGACTAGCGGGGGTCTCCCCAGAGACCCAGTACTTC. Protein product: CSVPRLAGVSPETQYF. Full variable domain (remainder filled in from reference TRBV29-1 and TRBJ2-5): SAVISQKPSRDICQRGTSLTIQCQVDSQVTMMFWYRQQPGQSLTLIATANQGSEATYESGFVIDKFPISRPNLTFSTLTVSNMSPEDSSIYLCSVPRLAGVSPETQYFGPGTRLLVL.

Points on this clone: This sample also contains other DNA sequences that code for the same CDR3. V usage is TRBV9 and J usage is TRBJ2-7; TRBD1 matches 8 bases. After removal of 2 bases from V and 2 bases from J, the junction contained 3 bases not matched to a gene. Per the germline V gene, CDR1 is SGDLS and CDR2 is YYNGEE. This CDR3 region has 14 residues. The CDR3 spells CASSVAGGPYEQYF. Written as DNA, the CDR3 is TGTGCCAGCAGCGTGGCAGGGGGCCCCTACGAGCAGTACTTC.

The chain links TRBV28 to TRBJ2-5; the D is unclear. The CDR3 extends over 12 amino acids. V lost 5 bases to trimming and J lost 2 bases, with 6 bases between them. Germline CDR1 and CDR2: MDHEN and SYDVKM. The CDR3 nucleotides are TGTGCCAGCAGTCCGTTACAAGAGACCCAGTACTTC. Translating gives CASSPLQETQYF.

The chain is built from TRBV2 and TRBJ2-3, with D perhaps TRBD2 (6 bases). V lost 6 bases and J lost 0, with 16 bases in between. The CDR3 is 16 residues long. CDR1 and CDR2 from the germline V gene are SNHLY and FYNNEI. In DNA, the CDR3 is TGTGCCAGCAGGCGGGGCCGAACTGGTAGCACAGATACGCAGTATTTT. Translating it yields CASRRGRTGSTDTQYF.

The chain uses TRBV19 and TRBJ2-3; possibly TRBD2 for D (6 bases). The V and J ends lost 5 bases and 6 bases respectively, with 18 bases between them. The CDR3 length is 15 residues. Looked up from germline, CDR1 is LNHDA and CDR2 is SQIVND (reference sequence). CDR3: CASSPTGRPRDTQYF. The CDR3 DNA reads TGTGCCAGTAGTCCCACGGGGAGGCCTAGGGATACGCAGTATTTT.

J is TRBJ2-1 and V is TRBV15, with 8 bases that match TRBD2. This CDR3 region has 15 residues. Unmatched junction bases numbered 3, after V lost 5 bases and J lost 0 bases. Germline CDR1 reads LNHNV; CDR2 reads YYDKDF (reference sequence). CDR3 bases: TGTGCCACCAGCCGGGGGGGCGGCTCCTACAATGAGCAGTTCTTC. This gives the protein CATSRGGGSYNEQFF.

The rearrangement joins TRBV6-1 to TRBJ2-3, with D tentatively TRBD2 (6 bases). V lost 6 bases and J 5 bases, leaving 15 bases between the germline ends. Germline loops: CDR1 MNHNS, CDR2 SASEGT. The CDR3 extends over 14 amino acids. The CDR3 region is CASSGTYAGDTQYF. The CDR3 DNA is TGTGCCAGCAGCGGGACTTACGCGGGAGATACGCAGTATTTT.

This clone has a single count. V usage is TRBV11-2 and J usage is TRBJ2-7; D is ambiguous. The CDR3 has 15 residues. V lost 3 bases, J lost 4 bases, and 16 bases lay in between. CDR1 and CDR2 from the germline V gene are SGHAT and FQNNGV. In nucleotides, the CDR3 is TGTGCCAGCAGCTTTATGGCCACGTCCGTATACGAGCAGTACTTC. Its translation is CASSFMATSVYEQYF.

The DNA of the CDR3 is TGTGCCAGCAGTTGGACTAGCGGGCGATACAATGAGCAGTTCTTC. Its translation is CASSWTSGRYNEQFF. The rearrangement links TRBV6-5 to TRBJ2-1; 11 bases fit TRBD2. With 4 bases clipped from V and 4 bases from J, the junction kept 3 bases outside the gene matches. This CDR3 spans 15 amino acids. Germline CDR1 reads MNHEY; CDR2 reads SVGAGI.

The rearrangement uses TRBV7-2 and TRBJ2-5, with 8 bases identical to TRBD2. The length of the CDR3 is 15 residues. With 4 bases clipped from V and 3 bases from J, the junction kept 7 bases outside the gene matches. CDR1 and CDR2 from the germline V gene are SGHTA and FQGNSA. CDR3 amino acids: CASSSAGATKETQYF. CDR3 DNA sequence: TGTGCCAGCAGCTCAGCGGGGGCGACAAAAGAGACCCAGTACTTC.

The chain couples TRBV28 to TRBJ2-3, with 9 bases fitting TRBD1. The germline CDR1 and CDR2 sequences are MDHEN and SYDVKM. The CDR3 is 17 amino acids. V lost 6 bases, J lost 4 bases, and 14 bases stayed unmatched. This CDR3 reads CASRQSYRGHDADTQYF. The CDR3 DNA is TGTGCCAGCAGACAATCCTACAGGGGGCATGACGCAGATACGCAGTATTTT.

The chain couples TRBV6-5 to TRBJ2-5, with a possible D match to TRBD2 (5 bases). Trimming stripped 6 bases from V and 0 bases from J, with 11 bases between. The CDR3 runs to 14 residues. Germline CDR1 is MNHEY and CDR2 is SVGAGI. CDR3 region: CASRVPGDQETQYF. The DNA for the CDR3 is TGTGCCAGCAGGGTACCCGGGGACCAAGAGACCCAGTACTTC.